The source of this TCR beta chain is a study of monozygotic twins with inflammatory bowel disease. After re-calling the 5' RACE reads, TCRdb lists one entry per CDR3 protein, DNA absent. The listing records under 200,000 distinct CDR3 sequences. Per germline, CDR1 MDHEN and CDR2 SYDVKM. The CDR3 contains 15 residues. Isolation of total RNA was performed on whole blood, with no prior T cell sorting. V is TRBV28 and J is TRBJ2-1. Sequenced sample: blood. This sequence originates from a human donor with ulcerative colitis or Crohn's disease, or a healthy co-twin of an affected twin (not recorded which). The CDR3 sequence: CASSLQESSYNEQFF.